The source of this TCR beta chain is a study of human T cells and chemical hapten exposure. Study context: Small pooled library volume differences chiefly drove per-sample TCR yield variation. Study results and caveats: Relative to controls, expanded TCRs formed significantly more large CDR3 similarity clusters.

About this clonotype: Its specificity is not known.

MiXCR, run by TCRdb on the RACE reads, gives a single entry per CDR3 protein. Of about 99,000 distinct CDR3 sequences detected, 9.5% to 15% appear once; the ten largest clones hold approximately 2.1%. The time point is: patch test 1, 2 weeks after DPC sensitization. The treatment was: therapeutic diphenylcyclopropenone sensitization with weekly scalp DPC. Ahead of applying each patch test, blood was sampled. Total RNA was extracted from unfractionated whole blood. Trimming removed 3 bases from V and 1 base from J, with 12 bases in between. Germline lookup yields CDR1 DFQATT and CDR2 SNEGSKA (reference sequence). This CDR3 has 14 amino acids.

This material consisted of whole blood, taken in connection with sensitization to the hapten diphenylcyclopropenone (DPC). This clonotype was obtained from a woman aged 35 to 49 with alopecia areata. Some clones in this sample may be carry-over from other donors' samples. The chain uses TRBV20-1 and TRBJ1-1; no definite D call. The CDR3 loop is CSASPGSRNTEAFF. The CDR3 nucleotides are TGCAGTGCTAGCCCGGGAAGCCGGAACACTGAAGCTTTCTTT.